Presented here are 17 T cell receptor beta chains from one specimen sequenced in a study of tumor-infiltrating lymphocytes in primary liver carcinoma. A primer in the constant region served to generate TCR beta cDNA from about 480 ng of total RNA. Three nested multiplex PCR rounds of slightly modified ARM-PCR generated TCR beta libraries. TRBV1-TRBV30 forward and Cbeta reverse primers drove the first two approximately 11-cycle rounds. TCRdb reanalysed the multiplex PCR reads using MiXCR and keeps one entry per CDR3 protein. The sample has some 180,000 distinct CDR3 sequences, 50% to 75% seen once. Both blood RNA, taken from unsorted whole blood, and germline DNA were extracted. Sequences were obtained from peripheral blood. Source of these receptors: a man between 35 and 55 years old with primary liver carcinoma and hepatitis B virus infection.

In its sample, this clonotype was seen many times. The chain carries TRBV11-2 and TRBJ2-3, with D possibly matching TRBD2 (6 bases). Trimming left V 4 bases short and J 0 bases short, with 11 bases between. Germline lookup yields CDR1 SGHAT and CDR2 FQNNGV. This CDR3 has 15 residues. CDR3 nucleotides: TGTGCCAGCAGCTCAATAGCGGTGAGCACAGATACGCAGTATTTT. It encodes CASSSIAVSTDTQYF.

J is TRBJ2-7 and V is TRBV11-2, with D tentatively TRBD2 (6 bases). This CDR3 comprises 14 residues. Germline V gives CDR1 SGHAT, CDR2 FQNNGV. The CDR3 region is CAAAQALGRYEQYF. In nucleotides, the CDR3 is TGTGCAGCAGCTCAGGCGTTGGGGAGGTACGAGCAGTACTTC.

This clonotype was recorded at least ten times. This sequence joins TRBV11-2 and TRBJ2-1; TRBD2 aligns across 13 bases. V lost 7 bases to trimming and J lost 5 bases; unmatched junction nucleotides: 2. CDR1 SGHAT and CDR2 FQNNGV come from the germline V gene. The CDR3 is made up of 14 amino acids. CDR3 bases: TGTGCCAGCAAAGGGACTAGCGGGAACAATGAGCAGTTCTTC. Translated: CASKGTSGNNEQFF.

As regards this clonotype: A much more abundant neighbour one base away suggests this may be a read error. The chain is built from TRBV11-3 and TRBJ2-1, with unresolved D. V was cut by 2 bases and J by 5 bases, with 10 bases left in between. Per the germline V gene, CDR1 is SGHNT and CDR2 is YENEEA. CDR3 length: 14 residues. The CDR3 is CASSLSVSNNEQFF. The CDR3 nucleotides are TGTGCCAGCAGCTTAAGCGTCTCGAACAATGAGCAGTTCTTC.

V usage is TRBV6-6 and J usage is TRBJ2-7, with D perhaps TRBD1 or TRBD2 (5 bases each). Trimming took off 10 bases at V and 0 bases at J, with 16 bases between the two ends. The CDR3 totals 14 residues. Germline loops: CDR1 MNHNY, CDR2 SVGAGI (reference sequence). The CDR3 sequence: CAITPAGSSYEQYF. The DNA of the CDR3 is TGTGCCATCACCCCAGCAGGGAGCTCCTACGAGCAGTACTTC.

The V and J genes are TRBV4-1 and TRBJ1-2, with 9 bases matching TRBD1. V was clipped by 5 bases and J by 6 bases; unmatched bases: 16. From germline, CDR1 is MGHRA and CDR2 YSYEKL. This CDR3 is 17 amino acids long. The CDR3 loop is CASSVSGTGSVWDGYTF. CDR3 sequence (DNA): TGCGCCAGCAGCGTATCCGGGACAGGGTCGGTTTGGGATGGCTACACCTTC.

J is TRBJ2-7 and V is TRBV11-2; perhaps TRBD2 as D (6 bases). This CDR3 region has 15 residues. Trimming removed 5 bases from V and 8 bases from J, with 22 bases in between. Germline-derived CDR1 and CDR2 are SGHAT and FQNNGV. The CDR3 DNA is TGTGCCAGCAGCCAGGAATGGGAGGTGGTAGTGAAGCAGTACTTC. It translates to CASSQEWEVVVKQYF.

A note on this clonotype: A read error may account for a junction end that differs from germline. V and J are TRBV6-6 and TRBJ2-7, with 9 bases matching TRBD1. There are 16 residues in the CDR3. CDR1 and CDR2 (germline): MNHNY, SVGAGI (reference sequence). The CDR3 sequence is CANSYFLGTGKNEQYF. CDR3 DNA: TGTGCCAACAGTTACTTTCTTGGGACAGGGAAAAACGAGCAGTACTTC.

The chain has TRBV5-1 and TRBJ2-3; 8 bases are shared with TRBD2. CDR3 length equals 15 residues. The germline gives CDR1 SGHRS, CDR2 YFSETQ. Trimming took 0 bases from V and 4 from J; bases not matched to a gene: 4. The DNA of the CDR3 is TGCGCCAGCAGCTTGGGAGCGGGAGTCTCAGATACGCAGTATTTT. This sequence encodes CASSLGAGVSDTQYF.

V usage is TRBV6-5 and J usage is TRBJ2-1; no clear D gene. CDR1 MNHEY and CDR2 SVGAGI come from the germline V gene. Trimming cost V 6 bases and J 4 bases, with 19 bases left between them. This CDR3 is 16 amino acids long. CDR3 region: CASSLSRPPEYNEQFF. In DNA, the CDR3 is TGTGCCAGCAGCCTATCCCGCCCCCCGGAGTACAATGAGCAGTTCTTC.

This clonotype was seen once. A junction end diverges from the germline sequence, so it may reflect a read error. CDR3 bases: TGCGCCAGCAGCCAAGAGCACGGGCAAGAGATCCAGTACTTC. This sequence encodes CASSQEHGQEIQYF. The V and J genes are TRBV11-2 and TRBJ2-5; D is unclear. CDR3 size: 14 residues. Per germline, CDR1 SGHAT and CDR2 FQNNGV. The full variable domain, with the rest looked up from reference TRBV11-2 and TRBJ2-5, is EAGVAQSPRYKIIEKRQSVAFWCNPISGHATLYWYQQILGQGPKLLIQFQNNGVVDDSQLPKDRFSAERLKGVDSTLKIQPAKLEDSAVYLCASSQEHGQEIQYFGPGTRLLVL.

Concerning this clonotype itself: An end of the junction differs from the germline gene, which may be a read error. In nucleotides, the CDR3 is TGTGCCACCAGTCTCCACGGGGGGAATCAGCCCCAGCATTTT. Translation gives CATSLHGGNQPQHF. The V and J genes are TRBV10-3 and TRBJ1-5; maybe TRBD1 (5 bases). The CDR3 length is 14 residues. Germline CDR1 is ENHRY and CDR2 is SYGVKD.

This chain links TRBV6-1 with TRBJ2-7, with TRBD2 as a possible D gene (5 bases). Between the trimmed V and J ends, which lost 2 bases and 6 bases, there was a span of 14 bases. Looked up from germline, CDR1 is MNHNS and CDR2 is SASEGT. The CDR3 spans 14 residues. The CDR3 loop is CASSERGGPPEQYF. The CDR3 DNA follows: TGTGCCAGCAGTGAACGCGGCGGGCCCCCCGAGCAGTACTTC.

This clonotype was recorded a few times. V gene TRBV29-1 combines with J gene TRBJ2-3, with D possibly being TRBD1 or TRBD2 (6 bases each). V was shortened by 4 bases and J by 2 bases, with 13 bases between the two germline ends. There are 14 residues in the CDR3. CDR1 and CDR2 from the germline V gene are SQVTM and ANQGSEA. CDR3: CSVGSGGHTDTQYF. The CDR3, as DNA: TGCAGCGTTGGATCCGGGGGCCACACAGATACGCAGTATTTT.

The chain has TRBV4-2 and TRBJ2-4, with 7 bases aligning to TRBD1. Germline V CDR1 and CDR2: LGHNA, YNFKEQ. CDR3 length equals 14 residues. V trimming: 0 bases; J trimming: 13 bases; junction bases outside the gene matches: 9. The CDR3 is CASSQDRGGRTQYF. The CDR3 nucleotides read TGTGCCAGCAGCCAAGATCGAGGGGGCAGAACCCAGTACTTC.

As for this clonotype: The CDR3 ends on some other residue instead of the conserved phenylalanine or tryptophan, so this is likely a read error. The chain couples TRBV6-2 or TRBV6-3 to TRBJ2-7; possibly TRBD2 for D (6 bases). CDR1 is MNHEY, CDR2 SVGEGT, per germline. The CDR3 consists of 12 residues. V gave up 2 bases and J gave up 7 bases, with 9 bases separating them. The CDR3 loop reads CASSYSAGEQYL. The CDR3, as DNA: TGTGCCAGCAGTTACAGTGCGGGAGAGCAGTACCTC.

As for this clonotype: One end of the junction is discordant with germline, which a read error may explain. J is TRBJ1-5 and V is TRBV4-1, with 8 nucleotides matching TRBD1. The CDR3 is 16 residues long. Looked up from germline, CDR1 is MGHRA and CDR2 is YSYEKL. CDR3 nucleotides: TGCGCCAGCAGCCAAAACACGGACAGGGTTGGCCAGCGCCAGCATTTT. Translating it yields CASSQNTDRVGQRQHF.